The source of this T cell receptor beta chain is a study of cytomegalovirus exposure and HLA in healthy donors (TCRdb year 2017). Turning to the overall study: An earlier analysis of under 600 of the donors reported more than 250 Gb of sequence data and some 120 million unique TCR beta sequences from roughly 200 million T cells. Around 330 gigabases of sequencing data and 70 million to 95 million unique TCR sequences made up an early release that covered approximately 650 HLA-typed donors. Of the 398 genotyped donors, roughly 85% fell in the genetic ancestry cluster associated with self-reported Caucasian donors. The study aimed to test whether cataloging public T cell receptors could reveal signatures of past pathogen exposure. Using immunosequencing, the study profiled T cell repertoires from fewer than 700 subjects and related those repertoires to cytomegalovirus serostatus. Besides the first cohort of roughly 660 subjects, a separate validation cohort made up of around 120 different subjects was used. To predict cytomegalovirus infection status, the study brought together high-throughput TCR immunosequencing, statistical association of individual TCRs with disease status, and machine learning. To study patterns of TCR occurrence, a later analysis re-analyzed previously published TCR beta repertoires from 666 donors and added high-resolution HLA genotyping. In the later analysis, no new phenotypic data were used to find candidate immune exposures; instead, reliance was placed on TCR beta sequences and their occurrence across donors. To decide whether each TCR beta V gene segment behaved as functional or pseudogenic, an earlier analysis of fewer than 750 of the donors relied on high-throughput TCR beta sequencing. Alongside the repertoire data, information on donor age, sex, ethnicity and CMV serostatus was compiled. A later genetic analysis used genome-wide SNP genotypes for about 65% of the roughly 670 donors, treating that subset as a discovery cohort. All discovery cohort repertoires had been generated using a single sequencing platform. Both class I and class II loci were covered by HLA typing, at four-digit resolution. Typing coverage differed by locus: A, B, C, DRB1 and DQB1 were typed in about 620-630 donors, DQA1 in about 500, DPA1 in over 600, and DPB1 in roughly 470. A handful of DR-DQ haplotypes were handled as single units for association and clustering because linkage in the cohort was strong. Across 300 to 400 genotyped donors of the cohort, an average of roughly 230,000 unique TCR beta nucleotide sequences per donor were sequenced, and roughly 20% of those sequences were non-productive. Broader findings and caveats from the paper: A later analysis reported that several top co-occurrence clusters appeared linked to parvovirus B19, influenza, CMV and Epstein-Barr virus. CMV serostatus was the only immune exposure information available for the cohort. Compared with the approximately 700-donor mean, donors in an Asian-associated ancestry cluster had fewer N-insertions in productive TCRs, according to a later genetic analysis. The sequencing pipeline was judged likely to have produced a cluster of highly shared sequence variants as a technical artifact. The authors suggested that the approach could potentially be extended to other disease states and immunological phenotypes. In an earlier analysis of 587 of the donors, most TCR beta V segments appeared in productive rearrangements about 90% or about 30% of the time, broadly matching IMGT annotations. The cohort was sequenced for TCR beta chains only, and without alpha or paired-chain data the features that could be detected were limited. When HLA alleles, especially DR and DQ, strongly co-occurred, TCR associations were difficult to assign to individual alleles. Sequencing depth was assumed to be roughly uniform across donors in the presence/absence analyses, though that assumption may not hold. A later analysis associated 16,951 TCR beta sequences with specific HLA alleles at a false discovery rate of 0.05. A further reported finding was that TCR beta sequences accurately predicted the HLA-A and HLA-B alleles for most subjects in the first cohort. Correlated functional status among segregating V segments might be attributable to linkage disequilibrium, but an unknown experimental factor could not be ruled out. A later analysis found that HLA-associated TCR beta chains were more clonally expanded and had lower generation probabilities than equally common non-associated chains. A later analysis found that most CMV-associated TCR beta chains appeared HLA-restricted, with HLA associations seemingly driven largely by CMV exposure. A few of the identified cytomegalovirus-associated TCR beta chains were confirmed in vitro to be specific for cytomegalovirus antigens. Because counts were too low, some 16 rarely observed V segments, including chromosome 9 orphons, were excluded from the earlier analysis of some 540 of the donors. According to a later analysis, TCR association rates differed among HLA loci, with DRB1 alleles showing the most associated TCRs and HLA-C alleles showing the fewest. The study gave a list of 150 to 200 TCR beta chains associated with cytomegalovirus. Because HLA typing was unavailable for some donors at each locus, only the typed subset was used in association tests. The classifier was reported to diagnose cytomegalovirus status with high specificity and sensitivity in both the original and validation cohorts. In a later genetic analysis, a missense DCLRE1C variant was associated with V-gene and J-gene trimming of TCR beta chains, and the association was replicated in an independent cohort. Most TCR sequences were observed very rarely across donors, whereas some public TCRs were present in many individuals.

In regard to this clone: Its recognized antigen is unknown. No much larger clone exists at a distance of one base, and base qualities are not known.

In total, 666 healthy bone marrow donors made up the cohort. Cohort members were all nominally healthy when sampled, although unrecorded immune exposures were likely present. The donor tested CMV seronegative, placing the donor among the 350 or so seronegative members of the cohort. A peripheral blood sample was collected from each donor, and TCR beta sequencing was performed on peripheral blood mononuclear cells. Genomic DNA extraction from the blood cell samples was performed with the Qiagen DNeasy Blood Extraction Kit. The protocol used for the library was the immunoSEQ multiplex PCR assay. A mixture of 60 forward primers for TCR Vbeta segments and 13 reverse primers for TCR Jbeta segments was used in the multiplex PCR. The CDR3 region of rearranged TCR beta genes was amplified from genomic DNA with a multiplex PCR assay. The Illumina HiSeq System was used to sequence the amplified TCR beta libraries as 87-base-pair reads. Regarding the original processing steps: A later analysis counted 75 million to 100 million unique TCR beta chains across the 550 to 700 repertoires, and 9.5 million to 11 million of these chains were shared by at least two donors. Raw reads were error-corrected and collapsed into unique sequences by a nearest-neighbor algorithm in which closely related sequences were merged to remove PCR and sequencing errors. To assign V, D and J gene segments, CDR3 sequences were aligned to IMGT reference sequences. For a sequence to be retained, a match of at least six nucleotides was required to both a V gene segment and a J gene segment. A rearrangement counted as productive if the CDR3 had no stop codons and remained in frame with V and J, and every other rearrangement counted as non-productive. Following IMGT convention, CDR3 was defined as the stretch from the second conserved V-encoded cysteine up to the conserved J-encoded phenylalanine. The earlier analysis of about 640 of the donors excluded any sequence lacking an unambiguous match to a single V gene segment. An earlier analysis of some 500 of the donors classified V segments as functional when productive rearrangements were above 56.7% and as segregating when the standard deviation between donors was above 5%. A statistical classification framework was built for diagnosing cytomegalovirus status from the catalog of TCR beta chain sequences. In a later analysis, TCR nucleotide sequences were compared against IMGT/GENE-DB human TR gene sequences so that V and J genes could be assigned. Using the TCRdist pipeline, a later analysis assigned CDR3 sequences along with most-parsimonious VDJ recombination scenarios. A later analysis defined each TCR beta chain by its CDR3 amino acid sequence plus V-gene family, and excluded reads lacking a unique V-gene family. A later analysis removed roughly 590 highly shared, low-generation-probability nucleotide sequences to deal with suspected cross-contamination and a sequencing artifact. In a later analysis, a clonal expansion index for each public chain was calculated from normalized within-repertoire ranks of inferred template counts. A later analysis computed generation probabilities with a VDJ recombination model fitted to out-of-frame rearrangements, and checked the results against IGoR. Hypergeometric tests were used in a later analysis to score TCR-TCR, TCR-HLA and TCR-CMV co-occurrence, with a repertoire-size bias correction applied to the TCR pairs. To estimate false discovery rates, a later analysis permuted the HLA or CMV assignments 20 times. In a later analysis, co-occurring TCRs were grouped using DBSCAN, and TCRdist sequence similarity was added for clustering within HLA-allele-positive subsets. Repertoires with fewer than 30,000 or more than 120,000 public chains, plus five repertoires with anomalous nucleotide sharing, were excluded from co-occurrence clustering. This immuneACCESS table, as held by TCRdb, lists in-frame sequences with V and J called but not all clones. Of the missing ones, under half trace to an unresolved V gene in checked studies; the others have no known cause. The V and J calls and clone size are taken from that table; D and trimming were inferred from the DNA. Across this sample there are 100,000 to 150,000 clones, with nearly 85% seen only once. The top ten hold 1.2% of the sample.

The sequence was collected from a boy aged 10-17 years in good health and CMV-seronegative. The sequenced material came from PBMCs.

The CDR3 protein: CASSPSGSYEQYF. The nucleotide sequence reads as follows: TGTGCCAGTAGTCCCAGCGGATCCTACGAGCAGTACTTC. The chain links TRBV19 with TRBJ2-7; a tentative D call is TRBD2 (5 bases match). Its CDR3 holds 13 amino acids, cysteine through phenylalanine. Only the CDR3 part of the read is kept: 39 bases, read in frame from the first base. Cut back by 5 bases and 1 base, the V and J ends lie 9 bases apart. CDR1 LNHDA and CDR2 SQIVND were looked up in the germline V gene (reference sequence).